Presented here are 7 T cell receptor beta chains from one specimen sequenced in a study of shared clonotypes between healthy human individuals. The assay was immunoSEQ multiplex PCR, and TCRdb's table has in-frame clones only and misses some. Among around 2.5 million clones listed, over 85% were seen once. The source material was naive CD4+ T cells from PBMCs. The sample's subset: CD45RA+ positively selected. The receptors here all came from a young man in good health. Some clones in this sample may be carry-over from other donors' samples.

The chain employs TRBV7-9 and TRBJ2-3, with a weak D call TRBD1 (6 bases). CDR3 length: 16 amino acids. V lost 2 bases and J lost 4, with 16 bases in between. The germline V gene encodes CDR1 SEHNR and CDR2 FQNEAQ (reference sequence). DNA for the CDR3: TGTGCCAGCAGCTTAACCAGGGGCCCCACAGCAGATACGCAGTATTTT. It is translated as CASSLTRGPTADTQYF.

A word on this clone: The same CDR3 also results from other DNA sequences found in this sample. The chain links TRBV5-1 to TRBJ2-3; TRBD1 agrees at 8 bases. Germline-derived CDR1 and CDR2 are SGHRS and YFSETQ. The CDR3 extends over 15 amino acids. The J segment lost 0 bases and the V segment lost 3 bases, leaving 3 bases of the junction unmatched. This chain's CDR3 is CASSYRQGSTDTQYF. CDR3 sequence (DNA): TGCGCCAGCAGCTATCGACAGGGGAGCACAGATACGCAGTATTTT.

This chain joins TRBV6-4 and TRBJ2-7, with 9 bases fitting TRBD2. CDR3 length equals 15 residues. Unmatched junction bases numbered 11, after V lost 5 bases and J lost 6 bases. Germline V lookup: CDR1 MRHNA, CDR2 SNTAGT. CDR3 loop: CASSTDSGSSCEQYF. The CDR3 DNA reads as TGTGCCAGCAGTACTGATAGCGGGAGTTCGTGCGAGCAGTACTTC.

On this clone itself: As the CDR3 is not closed by the conserved phenylalanine or tryptophan, this likely results from a read error. The DNA is omitted, as the CDR3 cannot be located on it reliably, and the CDR3 follows TCRdb's listing. The chain is built from TRBV28 and TRBJ2-4; the table names TRBD1, a call not compared with the DNA. Including both end residues, the CDR3 is 12 amino acids long. Germline V gives CDR1 MDHEN, CDR2 SYDVKM. CDR3: CASSTRQPGVWV.

V usage is TRBV9 and J usage is TRBJ2-7; 11 bases match TRBD2. CDR1 SGDLS and CDR2 YYNGEE come from the germline V gene. V was clipped by 4 bases and J by 6 bases; unmatched bases: 18. This CDR3 is 18 amino acids long. This CDR3 is CASSLTGTSGRGGAEQYF. The CDR3, as DNA: TGTGCCAGCAGCCTTACCGGGACTAGCGGAAGGGGGGGCGCCGAGCAGTACTTC.

The V gene is TRBV6-1, the J gene TRBJ2-2; tentative D call: TRBD1 (6 bases). The CDR3 is made up of 20 amino acids. Germline V CDR1 and CDR2: MNHNS, SASEGT. The ends were cut back, 4 bases at V and 1 base at J, with 25 bases in the middle. The CDR3, as DNA: TGTGCCAGCAGTGGGGTTCGGGTCTACAGGGACCCAGTGAACACCGGGGAGCTGTTTTTT. Its translation: CASSGVRVYRDPVNTGELFF.

V gene TRBV7-9 combines with J gene TRBJ2-6; D may be TRBD1 (6 bases). This CDR3 is 17 amino acids long. The ends were cut back, 4 bases at V and 3 bases at J, with 16 bases in the middle. Germline values: CDR1 SEHNR, CDR2 FQNEAQ (reference sequence). CDR3 loop: CASSSGGRTVGANVLTF. DNA for the CDR3: TGTGCCAGCAGCTCCGGTGGGCGGACAGTTGGGGCCAACGTCCTGACTTTC.